This TCR beta chain was documented in a study of molecular identifiers for immune sequencing clone quantification. The study, taken as a whole, reports: Reportedly, one cell's Jurkat TCR RNA was detected within 1,100,000 naive CD8 cells. Shared barcodes on identical TCR molecules could underestimate the sizes of highly expanded clones.

TCRdb reanalysed the PCR reads using MiXCR and keeps one entry per CDR3 protein. The sample includes about 640,000 distinct CDR3 sequences, around 20% of them seen just once. Trimming pared 5 bases from V and 2 bases from J, leaving 17 bases between. Germline lookup yields CDR1 MGHRA and CDR2 YSYEKL. This CDR3 comprises 16 residues. As concerns this clonotype: Its antigen remains unidentified.

The chain couples TRBV4-1 to TRBJ2-3; D may be TRBD2 (5 bases). This sequence was found in a human donor in good health. Some libraries in this study had Jurkat cell RNA spiked in. Sequenced sample: naive CD8+ T cells from blood, with Jurkat cell RNA spiked in. Subset given: FACS-sorted CD8+CD4-CCR7+CD45RA+ naive T cells. The CDR3: CASSWKASGYTDTQYF. The CDR3 bases are TGCGCCAGCAGCTGGAAGGCCAGCGGCTACACAGATACGCAGTATTTT.